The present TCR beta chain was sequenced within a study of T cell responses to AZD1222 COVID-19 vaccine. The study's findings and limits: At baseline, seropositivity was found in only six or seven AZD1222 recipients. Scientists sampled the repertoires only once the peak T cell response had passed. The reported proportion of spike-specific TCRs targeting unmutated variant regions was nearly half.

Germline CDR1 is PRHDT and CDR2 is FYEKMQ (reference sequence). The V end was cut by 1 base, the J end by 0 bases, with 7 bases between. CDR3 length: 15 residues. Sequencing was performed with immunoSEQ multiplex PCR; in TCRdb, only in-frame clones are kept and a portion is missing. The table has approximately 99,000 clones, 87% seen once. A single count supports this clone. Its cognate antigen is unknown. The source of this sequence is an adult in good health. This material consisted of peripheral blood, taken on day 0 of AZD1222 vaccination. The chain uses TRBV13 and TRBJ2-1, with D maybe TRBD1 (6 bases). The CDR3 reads CASSLEGDSYNEQFF. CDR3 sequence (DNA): TGTGCCAGCAGCTTAGAGGGGGACTCCTACAATGAGCAGTTCTTC.